The rows below give T cell receptor beta chains drawn from one sample of a study of molecular identifiers for immune sequencing clone quantification. Via MiXCR, TCRdb re-called the PCR reads, giving one row per CDR3 protein. The repertoire consists of over 600,000 distinct CDR3 sequences, with 15% to 20% occurring once and the leading ten covering 0.85%. The sequenced sample was naive CD8+ T cells from blood, with Jurkat cell RNA spiked in. The source of these receptors is a human donor in good health. Some libraries in this study had Jurkat cell RNA spiked in. The CDR3 runs from the conserved cysteine through the conserved F or W. A D gene is named only where the DNA matches it firmly. Where a row states a size, it is once, few, many or the class of an expanded clone; other rows omit it.

>-|TRBJ1-2|-|TRBV7-9
CDSSLGPTGLYGYTF
TGTGACAGCAGCTTGGGACCGACAGGACTCTATGGCTACACCTTC
>TRBD2|TRBJ2-7|-|TRBV5-6
CASIQSRDYSYEQYF
TGTGCCAGCATCCAATCCCGGGACTACTCCTACGAGCAGTACTTC
>-|TRBJ1-1|many|TRBV12-3/TRBV12-4
CASSFRAAGTEAFF
TGTGCCAGCAGTTTCAGGGCCGCTGGCACTGAAGCTTTCTTT
>-|TRBJ2-7|few|TRBV11-2
CASSLGVHDEQYF
TGTGCCAGCAGCTTAGGGGTACATGACGAGCAGTACTTC
>-|TRBJ2-1|many|TRBV7-2
CASSLSISSYNEQFF
TGTGCCAGCAGCCTATCAATTAGCTCCTACAATGAGCAGTTCTTC
>-|TRBJ2-3|many|TRBV6-2/TRBV6-3
CASSPPHKAYSTDTQYF
TGTGCCAGCAGCCCCCCCCACAAGGCCTACAGCACAGATACGCAGTATTTT
>-|TRBJ2-7|few|TRBV6-2/TRBV6-3
CASSYNTEPTYEQYF
TGTGCCAGCAGTTACAACACAGAACCAACCTACGAGCAGTACTTC
>TRBD2|TRBJ2-3|-|TRBV9
CASSVEAGAGLATQYF
TGTGCCAGCAGCGTAGAGGCTGGAGCGGGACTGGCTACGCAGTATTTT
>-|TRBJ2-3|-|TRBV11-3
CASSTRGPTDTQYF
TGTGCCAGCAGCACCCGCGGTCCCACAGATACGCAGTATTTT
>-|TRBJ2-1|-|TRBV19
CASRWGSYNEQFF
TGTGCCAGTCGGTGGGGGTCCTACAATGAGCAGTTCTTC
>TRBD2|TRBJ2-5|-|TRBV3-1
CASSQDSGRARETQYF
TGTGCCAGCAGCCAAGATTCCGGGAGGGCCCGGGAGACCCAGTACTTC
>-|TRBJ2-6|few|TRBV27
CASGFSGANVLTF
TGTGCCAGCGGCTTCTCTGGGGCCAACGTCCTGACTTTC
>-|TRBJ2-3|many|TRBV7-9
CASSLISDTQYF
TGTGCCAGCAGCCTAATATCTGATACGCAGTATTTT
>-|TRBJ1-3|many|TRBV5-1
CASSLDGLTIYF
TGCGCCAGCAGCTTGGACGGCCTCACCATATATTTT
>-|TRBJ2-7|many|TRBV9
CASSRDGSSYEQYF
TGTGCCAGCAGCCGGGACGGGAGCTCCTACGAGCAGTACTTC
>-|TRBJ2-3|few|TRBV19
CASSMFMDTDTQYF
TGTGCCAGTAGTATGTTCATGGACACAGATACGCAGTATTTT
>TRBD1|TRBJ1-1|few|TRBV19
CASSIVSGGLTEAFF
TGTGCCAGTAGTATAGTATCAGGGGGGTTAACTGAAGCTTTCTTT
>-|TRBJ1-5|many|TRBV4-1
CASSQQGNNQPQHF
TGCGCCAGCAGCCAACAGGGAAACAATCAGCCCCAGCATTTT
>-|TRBJ1-2|few|TRBV2
CASSPVQGFNYGYTF
TGTGCCAGCAGCCCCGTGCAGGGCTTTAACTATGGCTACACCTTC
>-|TRBJ2-7|many|TRBV4-1
CASSHQGGGYEQYF
TGCGCCAGCAGCCATCAAGGAGGCGGATACGAGCAGTACTTC
>-|TRBJ1-5|-|TRBV5-6
CTSSLGFSNQPQHF
TGTACCAGCAGCTTGGGATTCAGCAATCAGCCCCAGCATTTT
>-|TRBJ2-7|many|TRBV7-2
CASSLSVGRAWYEQYF
TGTGCCAGCAGCTTATCAGTCGGCAGGGCCTGGTACGAGCAGTACTTC
>-|TRBJ2-3|many|TRBV28
CASSLLMAASTDTQYF
TGTGCCAGCAGTCTGCTGATGGCGGCTAGCACAGATACGCAGTATTTT
>-|TRBJ1-2|many|TRBV4-3
CASSQDRGGYGYTF
TGCGCCAGCAGCCAAGACAGGGGAGGCTATGGCTACACCTTC
>-|TRBJ1-1|many|TRBV20-1
CSAMLNTEAFF
TGCAGTGCTATGCTGAACACTGAAGCTTTCTTT
>-|TRBJ2-7|many|TRBV7-9
CASSSSTGSDEQYF
TGTGCCAGCAGCTCATCTACAGGGTCCGACGAGCAGTACTTC
>-|TRBJ1-1|many|TRBV30
CAWSVLLATEAFF
TGTGCCTGGAGTGTACTTCTCGCAACTGAAGCTTTCTTT
>TRBD1|TRBJ1-1|few|TRBV7-9
CASSLTQGARSEAFF
TGTGCCAGCAGCCTAACACAGGGGGCGAGGTCTGAAGCTTTCTTT
>TRBD1|TRBJ2-7|few|TRBV6-2/TRBV6-3
CASSNPRGRPYEQYF
TGTGCCAGCAGCAATCCCAGGGGGCGCCCCTACGAGCAGTACTTC
>TRBD2|TRBJ2-6|many|TRBV7-2
CASSLVVAGGPGANVLTF
TGTGCCAGCAGCTTAGTTGTAGCGGGAGGGCCTGGGGCCAACGTCCTGACTTTC
>-|TRBJ2-7|many|TRBV20-1
CSVRVGTYEQYF
TGCAGTGTCAGGGTAGGAACCTACGAGCAGTACTTC
>TRBD1|TRBJ1-1|many|TRBV7-9
CASSQKTGVTEAFF
TGTGCCAGCAGCCAGAAAACAGGGGTTACTGAAGCTTTCTTT
>-|TRBJ2-6|many|TRBV4-1
CASSPNPSGANVLTF
TGCGCCAGCAGCCCCAACCCCTCTGGGGCCAACGTCCTGACTTTC
>-|TRBJ1-1|many|TRBV18
CASSPYSMNTEAFF
TGTGCCAGCTCACCATACAGCATGAACACTGAAGCTTTCTTT
>TRBD2|TRBJ2-3|many|TRBV4-3
CASSRMTRLAGDRDTQYF
TGCGCCAGCAGCCGAATGACTAGACTAGCGGGAGATAGGGATACGCAGTATTTT
>TRBD2|TRBJ2-3|many|TRBV2
CASSGIISTTSGVETQYF
TGTGCCAGCAGTGGTATCATATCGACGACTAGCGGGGTTGAAACGCAGTATTTT
>-|TRBJ1-2|-|TRBV9
CASNGGEGGYTF
TGTGCCAGCAATGGGGGCGAAGGCGGCTACACCTTC
>TRBD2|TRBJ2-7|-|TRBV27
CVSSWASGVYYEQYF
TGTGTCAGCAGTTGGGCTAGCGGGGTTTACTACGAGCAGTACTTC
>TRBD2|TRBJ2-3|many|TRBV7-9
CASRPGGGSDTQYF
TGTGCCAGCAGACCTGGCGGGGGGTCGGATACGCAGTATTTT
>-|TRBJ2-7|many|TRBV12-3/TRBV12-4
CASSLANTYEQYF
TGTGCCAGCAGTTTAGCCAACACCTACGAGCAGTACTTC
>-|TRBJ1-1|many|TRBV9
CASSDLGRDEAFF
TGTGCCAGCAGCGATTTGGGAAGAGATGAAGCTTTCTTT
>TRBD2|TRBJ2-7|-|TRBV24-1
CATLPGSGRAYEQYF
TGTGCCACCCTTCCTGGTAGCGGGAGGGCCTACGAGCAGTACTTC
>-|TRBJ2-5|few|TRBV7-9
CASSLAGGPVETQYF
TGTGCCAGCAGCTTAGCGGGGGGGCCGGTCGAGACCCAGTACTTC
>TRBD1|TRBJ1-4|many|TRBV2
CASSAYRGGLFF
TGTGCCAGCAGTGCGTACAGGGGAGGCCTGTTTTTT
>-|TRBJ1-6|-|TRBV27
CASSWGRNSPLHF
TGTGCCAGCAGTTGGGGCAGAAATTCACCCCTCCACTTT
>TRBD1|TRBJ1-2|few|TRBV28
CASSFWTGGDYGYTF
TGTGCCAGCAGTTTCTGGACAGGGGGAGACTATGGCTACACCTTC
>-|TRBJ2-4|many|TRBV2
CASLSALNIQYF
TGTGCCAGCCTCAGCGCCTTGAACATTCAGTACTTC
>TRBD2|TRBJ2-7|many|TRBV20-1
CSARKGGRGTRYEQYF
TGCAGTGCTAGAAAAGGCGGGAGGGGAACAAGGTACGAGCAGTACTTC
>TRBD1|TRBJ2-2|many|TRBV7-9
CASSSSTGGESGELFF
TGTGCCAGCAGCTCCTCTACAGGGGGCGAATCCGGGGAGCTGTTTTTT
>-|TRBJ2-2|-|TRBV12-3/TRBV12-4
CASSDTGELLF
TGTGCCAGCTCGGACACCGGGGAGCTGCTTTTT
>TRBD1|TRBJ2-1|many|TRBV6-1
CASRSQSTGGGNNEQFF
TGTGCCAGCAGGTCCCAGAGCACAGGGGGCGGGAACAATGAGCAGTTCTTC
>TRBD2|TRBJ2-1|-|TRBV29-1
CSVRLAGRYNEQFF
TGCAGCGTTCGGCTAGCGGGTCGGTACAATGAGCAGTTCTTC
>-|TRBJ2-3|many|TRBV7-2
CASSLARWSTDTQYF
TGTGCCAGCAGCTTAGCTCGGTGGAGCACAGATACGCAGTATTTT
>-|TRBJ2-7|many|TRBV6-5
CASSYGTYHLEQYF
TGTGCCAGCAGTTACGGGACGTACCACCTCGAGCAGTACTTC
>-|TRBJ2-5|many|TRBV12-3/TRBV12-4
CASSFILPGQYQETQYF
TGTGCCAGCAGTTTCATTTTGCCAGGACAGTACCAAGAGACCCAGTACTTC
>-|TRBJ2-5|many|TRBV5-1
CASSLAGLGIQETQYF
TGCGCCAGCAGCTTGGCTGGCTTGGGGATCCAAGAGACCCAGTACTTC